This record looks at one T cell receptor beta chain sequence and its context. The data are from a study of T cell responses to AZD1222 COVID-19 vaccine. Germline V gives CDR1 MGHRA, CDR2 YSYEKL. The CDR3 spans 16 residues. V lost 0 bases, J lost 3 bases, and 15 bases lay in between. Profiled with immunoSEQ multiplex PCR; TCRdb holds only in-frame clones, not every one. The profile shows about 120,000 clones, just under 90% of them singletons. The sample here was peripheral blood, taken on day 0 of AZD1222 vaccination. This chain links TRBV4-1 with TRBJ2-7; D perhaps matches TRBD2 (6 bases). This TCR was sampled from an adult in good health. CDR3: CASSQEAGGRNYEQYF. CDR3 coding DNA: TGCGCCAGCAGCCAAGAGGCAGGAGGGCGAAACTACGAGCAGTACTTC.